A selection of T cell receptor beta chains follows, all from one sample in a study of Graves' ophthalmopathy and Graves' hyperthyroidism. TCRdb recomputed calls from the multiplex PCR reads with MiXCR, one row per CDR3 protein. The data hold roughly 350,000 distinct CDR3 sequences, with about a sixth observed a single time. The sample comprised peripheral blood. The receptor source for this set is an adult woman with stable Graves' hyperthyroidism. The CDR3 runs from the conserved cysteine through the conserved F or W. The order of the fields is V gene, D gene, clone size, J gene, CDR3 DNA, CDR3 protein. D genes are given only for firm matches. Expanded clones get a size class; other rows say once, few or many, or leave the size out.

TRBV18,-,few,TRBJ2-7,TGTGCCAGCTCACCATCCAGGCAGTCCGAGCAGTACTTC,CASSPSRQSEQYF
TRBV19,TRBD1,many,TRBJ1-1,TGTGCCAGTAGAAGGGACAGGGAATCCACTGAAGCTTTCTTT,CASRRDRESTEAFF
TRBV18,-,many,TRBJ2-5,TGTGCCAGCTCCCTCGGACTTGACCAAGAGACCCAGTACTTC,CASSLGLDQETQYF
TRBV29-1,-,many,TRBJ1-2,TGCAGCGTATTCATGGAAGGGGACTATGGCTACACCTTC,CSVFMEGDYGYTF
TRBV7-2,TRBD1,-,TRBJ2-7,TGTGCCAGCAGCAAACAGGGGGCCCTCGAGCAGTACTTC,CASSKQGALEQYF
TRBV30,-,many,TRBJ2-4,TGTGCCTGGAGCGTAAGCCGAGTGGACATTCAGTACTTC,CAWSVSRVDIQYF
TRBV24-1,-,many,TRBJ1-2,TGTGCCACCAGTGAAGACGGGACGGACTATGGCTACACCTTC,CATSEDGTDYGYTF
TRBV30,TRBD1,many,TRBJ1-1,TGTGCCGCCAGCCAACAGGGGGAAGCTTTCTTT,CAASQQGEAFF
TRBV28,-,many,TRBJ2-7,TGTGCCAGCAGTCTTGACAGGAGCCTCGTCTACGAGCAGTACTTC,CASSLDRSLVYEQYF
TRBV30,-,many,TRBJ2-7,TGTGCCTGGGGACGTAGGGCTACTCGAAGCGAGCAGTACTTC,CAWGRRATRSEQYF
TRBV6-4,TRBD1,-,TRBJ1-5,TGTGCCAGCAGTGCCGGGACAGGGAACAATCAGCCCCAGCATTTT,CASSAGTGNNQPQHF
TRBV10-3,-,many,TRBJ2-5,TGTGCCATCAGTGAGTCGAGAGTATTGGGAGAGACCCAGTACTTC,CAISESRVLGETQYF